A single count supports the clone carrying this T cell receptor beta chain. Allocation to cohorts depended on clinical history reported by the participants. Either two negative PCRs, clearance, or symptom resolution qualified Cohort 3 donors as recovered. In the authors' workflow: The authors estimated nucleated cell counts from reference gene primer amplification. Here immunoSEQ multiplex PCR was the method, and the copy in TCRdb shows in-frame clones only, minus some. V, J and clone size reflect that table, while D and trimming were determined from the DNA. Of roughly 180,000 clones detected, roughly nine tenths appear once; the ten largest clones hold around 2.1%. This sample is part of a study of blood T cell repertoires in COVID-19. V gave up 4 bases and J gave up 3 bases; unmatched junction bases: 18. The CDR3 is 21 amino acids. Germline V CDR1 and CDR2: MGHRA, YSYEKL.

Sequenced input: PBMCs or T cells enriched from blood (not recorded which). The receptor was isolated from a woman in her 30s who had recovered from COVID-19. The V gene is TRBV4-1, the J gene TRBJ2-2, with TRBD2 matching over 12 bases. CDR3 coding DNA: TGCGCCAGCAGCCGAGCTAAAATTCGACTAGCGGGGGCCAGGGACACCGGGGAGCTGTTTTTT. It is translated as CASSRAKIRLAGARDTGELFF.